A single sample is the source of the 30 T cell receptor beta chains below, sequenced in a study of T cell responses to AZD1222 COVID-19 vaccine. TCRdb's table, derived via immunoSEQ multiplex PCR, lists solely in-frame clones and lacks some. The sample has tens of thousands of clones, around 88% seen once; the top ten hold approximately 10%. Sample: peripheral blood, taken 28 days after the second AZD1222 dose. The source is an adult who received the AZD1222 COVID-19 vaccine.

This clone was recorded once. This chain joins TRBV7-8 and TRBJ2-1, with 9 bases aligning to TRBD2. This CDR3 is 17 amino acids long. Germline trimming cut 5 bases from V and 4 bases from J; bases unmatched to any gene: 12. Germline V gene data show CDR1 as SGHVS and CDR2 as FQNEAQ. CDR3: CASSRGSGGSPYNEQFF. Written as DNA, the CDR3 is TGTGCCAGCAGCCGAGGTAGCGGGGGTTCCCCTTACAATGAGCAGTTCTTC.

The rearrangement links TRBV28 to TRBJ1-2; a weak D match, TRBD1 (6 bases). The CDR3 spans 14 residues. The V and J ends lost 2 bases and 4 bases respectively, with 11 bases between them. CDR1 and CDR2 (germline): MDHEN, SYDVKM. CDR3 protein: CASSLPQGIYGYTF. The DNA of the CDR3 is TGTGCCAGCAGTTTACCGCAGGGGATCTATGGCTACACCTTC.

V gene TRBV6-2 or TRBV6-3 combines with J gene TRBJ2-1; D is uncertain. Germline CDR1 is MNHEY and CDR2 is SVGEGT. The CDR3 totals 14 residues. Trimming cost V 0 bases and J 7 bases, with 10 bases left between them. As DNA, the CDR3 is TGTGCCAGCAGTTACTCTGGACCCAGAAATGAGCAGTTCTTC. This sequence encodes CASSYSGPRNEQFF.

The V call is TRBV5-1, the J call TRBJ1-1, with no clear D. V was clipped by 0 bases and J by 5 bases, with 11 bases between them. Germline assignment: CDR1 SGHRS and CDR2 YFSETQ. CDR3 length: 14 residues. CDR3 nucleotide sequence: TGCGCCAGCAGCTTGGGACCCCCCGGGACTGAAGCTTTCTTT. It yields the protein CASSLGPPGTEAFF.

The rearrangement uses TRBV28 and TRBJ2-3; D perhaps matches TRBD1 (6 bases). The germline CDR1 and CDR2 sequences are MDHEN and SYDVKM. The ends were cut back, 5 bases at V and 2 bases at J, with 14 bases in the middle. This CDR3 spans 15 amino acids. The CDR3 DNA reads as TGTGCCAGCAGTACCATCAGGGGCTTCACAGATACGCAGTATTTT. Translation: CASSTIRGFTDTQYF. The variable domain in full, completed from reference TRBV28 and TRBJ2-3, reads DVKVTQSSRYLVKRTGEKVFLECVQDMDHENMFWYRQDPGLGLRLIYFSYDVKMKEKGDIPEGYSVSREKKERFSLILESASTNQTSMYLCASSTIRGFTDTQYFGPGTRLTVL.

In nucleotides, the CDR3 is TGTGCCAGCAGCTTAGTCGCACTCTCTGGGGCCAACGTCCTGACTTTC. Encoded protein: CASSLVALSGANVLTF. This chain uses TRBV7-2 with TRBJ2-6; D not certain. V lost 1 base and J 0 bases, leaving 7 bases between the germline ends. The germline V gene encodes CDR1 SGHTA and CDR2 FQGNSA. The CDR3 loop spans 16 amino acids.

The chain recombines TRBV11-2 with TRBJ1-2; the D is unclear. The CDR3 consists of 15 residues. CDR1 and CDR2 (germline): SGHAT, FQNNGV. V was pared by 6 bases and J by 4 bases, with 18 bases between. The CDR3 sequence is CASRSAPPSGYGYTF. The CDR3, as DNA: TGTGCCAGCAGATCCGCCCCCCCTTCGGGCTATGGCTACACCTTC.

This clone was counted a single time. This chain links TRBV6-4 with TRBJ1-3; no firm D call. CDR3 length equals 11 residues. The V gene's germline CDR1 is MRHNA and CDR2 SNTAGT. Trimming cost V 9 bases and J 4 bases, with 7 bases left between them. CDR3 in DNA: TGTGCCAGATTAAAAGGAAACACCATATATTTT. Translated: CARLKGNTIYF.

This clone has only a few counts. The chain employs TRBV2 and TRBJ1-5, with D uncertain. Looked up from germline, CDR1 is SNHLY and CDR2 is FYNNEI. V lost 5 bases to trimming and J lost 12 bases, with 17 bases between them. The CDR3 runs to 13 residues. The CDR3: CASSFNPVRHQHF. The CDR3 DNA follows: TGTGCCAGCAGTTTCAATCCCGTGCGACACCAGCATTTT.

To note about this clone: Other DNA sequences in the same sample also yield this CDR3. This rearrangement joins TRBV14 to TRBJ1-1; 9 bases map to TRBD1. This CDR3 region has 15 residues. J lost 0 bases, V lost 6 bases, and 5 bases had no gene match. CDR1 is SGHDN, CDR2 FVKESK, per germline. CDR3 nucleotides: TGTGCCAGCAGTCAACAGGGGGCTATGAACACTGAAGCTTTCTTT. It translates to CASSQQGAMNTEAFF.

The chain combines TRBV6-1 with TRBJ2-5; D is perhaps TRBD2 (7 bases). Looked up from germline, CDR1 is MNHNS and CDR2 is SASEGT. V gave up 3 bases and J gave up 4 bases, with 18 bases separating them. This CDR3 spans 16 amino acids. The CDR3 loop is CASSEVGGAVGETQYF. CDR3 nucleotide sequence: TGTGCCAGCAGTGAGGTGGGGGGGGCTGTAGGAGAGACCCAGTACTTC.

V gene TRBV4-3 combines with J gene TRBJ1-1; TRBD1 matches at 7 bases. The CDR3 is 16 residues long. Germline V lookup: CDR1 LGHNA, CDR2 YSLEER. V was clipped by 2 bases and J by 2 bases; unmatched bases: 8. DNA for the CDR3: TGCGCCAGCAGCCAAACACCGGGACAGATAAACACTGAAGCTTTCTTT. Its protein is CASSQTPGQINTEAFF.

The chain is built from TRBV6-5 and TRBJ2-3; 9 bases are shared with TRBD2. Germline V CDR1 and CDR2: MNHEY, SVGAGI. V shed 2 bases, J shed 0 bases, and the junction held 3 bases outside the gene matches. CDR3 size: 16 residues. CDR3 coding DNA: TGTGCCAGCAGTTACCTGCGGGGGGGTAGCACAGATACGCAGTATTTT. This codes for CASSYLRGGSTDTQYF.

The genes are TRBV10-3 and TRBJ2-3, with TRBD2 matching 9 bases. Unmatched junction bases numbered 11, after V lost 1 base and J lost 6 bases. Germline assignment: CDR1 ENHRY and CDR2 SYGVKD. CDR3 length equals 17 residues. The CDR3 nucleotides read TGTGCCATCAGTGAGTTTAGCGGGGGAACTTCATTGGATACGCAGTATTTT. Its translation: CAISEFSGGTSLDTQYF.

The rearrangement links TRBV28 to TRBJ1-6, with D perhaps TRBD1 (6 bases). V was pared by 5 bases and J by 5 bases, with 10 bases between. Germline lookup yields CDR1 MDHEN and CDR2 SYDVKM. The CDR3 spans 14 residues. The CDR3 DNA follows: TGTGCCAGCAGTCTGGACAGAAATAATTCACCCCTCCACTTT. Residues: CASSLDRNNSPLHF.

The chain links TRBV19 to TRBJ2-7; D is possibly TRBD2 (6 bases). CDR3 length equals 14 residues. Germline V lookup: CDR1 LNHDA, CDR2 SQIVND (reference sequence). V lost 9 bases to trimming and J lost 0 bases, with 15 bases between them. The CDR3 protein is CASGGDASSYEQYF. The CDR3 DNA follows: TGTGCCAGCGGCGGGGACGCGAGCTCCTACGAGCAGTACTTC.

The chain couples TRBV6-5 to TRBJ2-7; 8 positions agree with TRBD1. J gave up 1 base and V 6 bases, and 8 bases lay outside the gene matches. CDR1 and CDR2 from the germline V gene are MNHEY and SVGAGI. The CDR3 is 15 residues long. CDR3 region: CASRHQGATSYEQYF. The CDR3 DNA reads as TGTGCCAGCAGGCACCAGGGGGCGACTTCCTACGAGCAGTACTTC.

V and J are TRBV7-3 and TRBJ2-2; D is unclear. This CDR3 has 14 amino acids. The V gene lost 5 bases and the J gene lost 0 bases, with 7 bases spanning the gap. CDR1 and CDR2 (germline): SGHTA, FQGTGA. The CDR3 DNA reads TGTGCCAGCAGCCCCCAGCCGAACACCGGGGAGCTGTTTTTT. It specifies CASSPQPNTGELFF.

The CDR3 region is CASGYTDTQYF. Written as DNA, the CDR3 is TGTGCCAGCGGATACACAGATACGCAGTATTTT. The chain carries TRBV28 and TRBJ2-3; no clear D. CDR3 size: 11 residues. V dropped 8 bases and J dropped 2 bases, with 5 bases sitting between them. From germline, CDR1 is MDHEN and CDR2 SYDVKM.

J is TRBJ2-3 and V is TRBV9, with 7 bases identical to TRBD1. The J segment lost 4 bases and the V segment lost 3 bases, leaving 5 bases of the junction unmatched. Germline CDR1 and CDR2: SGDLS and YYNGEE. The CDR3 sequence is 14 residues long. In nucleotides, the CDR3 is TGTGCCAGCAGCGCCAGCACAGGGGCAGATACGCAGTATTTT. Its translation: CASSASTGADTQYF.

The V and J genes are TRBV5-8 and TRBJ2-1; TRBD1 agrees at 7 bases. Germline lookup yields CDR1 SGHTS and CDR2 YDEGEE. The CDR3 is 15 residues long. V was clipped by 4 bases and J by 2 bases; unmatched bases: 6. The CDR3 region has the DNA TGTGCCAGCAGCCTCCGGGACAGCGCCTACAATGAGCAGTTCTTC. Translated: CASSLRDSAYNEQFF. Full variable domain (outside the CDR3, taken from reference TRBV5-8 and TRBJ2-1): EAGVTQSPTHLIKTRGQQATLRCSPISGHTSVYWYQQALGLGLQFLLWYDEGEERNRGNFPPRFSGRQFPNYSSELNVNALELEDSALYLCASSLRDSAYNEQFFGPGTRLTVL.

The chain couples TRBV19 to TRBJ2-1, with 7 bases lining up with TRBD1. V trimming: 8 bases; J trimming: 6 bases; junction bases outside the gene matches: 13. Germline assignment: CDR1 LNHDA and CDR2 SQIVND (reference sequence). The CDR3 extends over 15 amino acids. For the CDR3, the DNA is TGTGCCAGTCATCCCGGGACAGCGACTTTCAATGAGCAGTTCTTC. Translating gives CASHPGTATFNEQFF.

The rearrangement links TRBV4-3 to TRBJ1-2, with a tentative D call TRBD1 (5 bases). The CDR3 runs 16 residues. The V and J ends lost 0 bases and 0 bases respectively, with 11 bases between them. The germline CDR1 and CDR2 sequences are LGHNA and YSLEER. The CDR3, as DNA: TGCGCCAGCAGCCAAGATCTACAGGTGACTAACTATGGCTACACCTTC. It encodes CASSQDLQVTNYGYTF.

This sequence joins TRBV27 and TRBJ1-2; no definite D call. CDR1 is MNHEY and CDR2 is SMNVEV in the germline V gene (reference sequence). The CDR3 runs 13 residues. Trimming pared 3 bases from V and 10 bases from J, leaving 15 bases between. The CDR3 region is CASSLGRNSVYTF. The CDR3 nucleotides read TGTGCCAGCAGTTTGGGCAGGAATAGCGTCTACACCTTC.

The chain carries TRBV9 and TRBJ1-6; 8 bases line up with TRBD1. V dropped 2 bases and J dropped 7; count of bases not matched to a gene: 8. CDR1 SGDLS and CDR2 YYNGEE come from the germline V gene. CDR3 size: 16 residues. This chain's CDR3 is CASSVNQGARNSPLHF. CDR3 in DNA: TGTGCCAGCAGCGTCAACCAGGGGGCGCGCAATTCACCCCTCCACTTT.

About this clone itself: The same CDR3 is also encoded by other DNA sequences in this sample. The V and J genes are TRBV7-2 and TRBJ2-5; 9 nucleotides match TRBD1. The V segment lost 4 bases and the J segment 5 bases; nucleotides outside the gene matches: 8. The germline CDR1 and CDR2 sequences are SGHTA and FQGNSA. CDR3 length: 15 amino acids. DNA for the CDR3: TGTGCCAGCAGCTCACCGGGACAGGGCGGGGAGACCCAGTACTTC. It translates to CASSSPGQGGETQYF.

The chain carries TRBV18 and TRBJ2-5; D might be TRBD2 (5 bases). V lost 6 bases to trimming and J lost 5 bases, with 13 bases between them. Looked up from germline, CDR1 is KGHSH and CDR2 is LQKENI. CDR3 length equals 13 residues. The CDR3, as DNA: TGTGCCAGCTCTTTTGGGCGGAGGGAGACCCAGTACTTC. This gives the protein CASSFGRRETQYF.

The chain links TRBV9 to TRBJ2-7; TRBD1 aligns across 12 bases. The junction had 4 bases not matched to a gene; V was cut back by 1 base and J by 5 bases. Germline values: CDR1 SGDLS, CDR2 YYNGEE. This CDR3 comprises 15 residues. This CDR3 is CASSVWDRGRDEQYF. CDR3 coding DNA: TGTGCCAGCAGCGTATGGGACAGGGGGCGCGACGAGCAGTACTTC.

The chain combines TRBV6-1 with TRBJ2-1; no firm D call. The CDR3 has 13 residues. Trimming took 2 bases from V and 8 from J, leaving 10 bases between them. Germline lookup yields CDR1 MNHNS and CDR2 SASEGT. This CDR3 reads CASSETPTDEQFF. In DNA, the CDR3 is TGTGCCAGCAGTGAAACTCCGACCGATGAGCAGTTCTTC.

The chain couples TRBV9 to TRBJ1-2; D is uncertain. The CDR3 extends over 13 amino acids. The germline V gene has CDR1 SGDLS and CDR2 YYNGEE. The V end lost 0 bases, the J end lost 2 bases, and 5 bases lay between the germline ends. Here the CDR3 DNA reads TGTGCCAGCAGCGTAGAAGGGAACTATGGCTACACCTTC. Translating gives CASSVEGNYGYTF.